The clone carrying this TCR beta chain was found once. Germline values: CDR1 MDHEN, CDR2 SYDVKM. The CDR3 totals 16 residues. V was trimmed by 5 bases and J by 0 bases, leaving 13 bases between them. These data come from a study of CD8 T cells in Susac syndrome. Random hexamers were used to reverse transcribe roughly 0.45 to 1 ug of RNA. Multiplex PCR with immunoSEQ amplified the TCR beta CDR3 across 54 Vbeta and 13 Jbeta. MiXCR, run by TCRdb on the immunoSEQ multiplex PCR reads, gives a single entry per CDR3 protein. The sample has fewer than 300,000 distinct CDR3 sequences; around 83% are singletons.

Sequencing was done on a sample of CD8+ T cells from PBMCs. V and J are TRBV28 and TRBJ2-2; D unclear. The TCR originated in a human donor with multiple sclerosis. The CDR3: CASSNRARANTGELFF. The CDR3 DNA reads as TGTGCCAGCAGTAACAGAGCGCGCGCGAACACCGGGGAGCTGTTTTTT.